The clone carrying this T cell receptor (beta chain) was counted only a few times. Its antigen is as yet unknown. This record belongs to a study of blood T cells in healthy people across ages. Points from the study as a whole: Estimates of total diversity, which came from one million sequenced T cells, were considered to be underestimates.

The V and J ends lost 8 bases and 4 bases, in that order; junction bases with no gene match: 12. The CDR3 extends over 15 amino acids. The germline CDR1 and CDR2 sequences are SGHRS and YFSETQ. With a J-beta primer mix and a sample-barcoded 5' primer, a second PCR ran about 7 to 11 cycles. Each TCR beta cDNA got a 12-nucleotide random molecular identifier. TCRdb reprocessed the 5' RACE reads via MiXCR and lists one record per CDR3 protein. The table shows 600,000 or so distinct CDR3 sequences, with approximately 30% occurring only once. The origin of this receptor is a woman aged 80 or over in good health. The chain is built from TRBV5-1 and TRBJ1-1; 9 nucleotides align to TRBD1. Sequencing used blood. CDR3 in DNA: TGCGCCAGTAGAGAGACAGGGGGGCTTCTCACTGAAGCTTTCTTT. Amino acids: CASRETGGLLTEAFF.